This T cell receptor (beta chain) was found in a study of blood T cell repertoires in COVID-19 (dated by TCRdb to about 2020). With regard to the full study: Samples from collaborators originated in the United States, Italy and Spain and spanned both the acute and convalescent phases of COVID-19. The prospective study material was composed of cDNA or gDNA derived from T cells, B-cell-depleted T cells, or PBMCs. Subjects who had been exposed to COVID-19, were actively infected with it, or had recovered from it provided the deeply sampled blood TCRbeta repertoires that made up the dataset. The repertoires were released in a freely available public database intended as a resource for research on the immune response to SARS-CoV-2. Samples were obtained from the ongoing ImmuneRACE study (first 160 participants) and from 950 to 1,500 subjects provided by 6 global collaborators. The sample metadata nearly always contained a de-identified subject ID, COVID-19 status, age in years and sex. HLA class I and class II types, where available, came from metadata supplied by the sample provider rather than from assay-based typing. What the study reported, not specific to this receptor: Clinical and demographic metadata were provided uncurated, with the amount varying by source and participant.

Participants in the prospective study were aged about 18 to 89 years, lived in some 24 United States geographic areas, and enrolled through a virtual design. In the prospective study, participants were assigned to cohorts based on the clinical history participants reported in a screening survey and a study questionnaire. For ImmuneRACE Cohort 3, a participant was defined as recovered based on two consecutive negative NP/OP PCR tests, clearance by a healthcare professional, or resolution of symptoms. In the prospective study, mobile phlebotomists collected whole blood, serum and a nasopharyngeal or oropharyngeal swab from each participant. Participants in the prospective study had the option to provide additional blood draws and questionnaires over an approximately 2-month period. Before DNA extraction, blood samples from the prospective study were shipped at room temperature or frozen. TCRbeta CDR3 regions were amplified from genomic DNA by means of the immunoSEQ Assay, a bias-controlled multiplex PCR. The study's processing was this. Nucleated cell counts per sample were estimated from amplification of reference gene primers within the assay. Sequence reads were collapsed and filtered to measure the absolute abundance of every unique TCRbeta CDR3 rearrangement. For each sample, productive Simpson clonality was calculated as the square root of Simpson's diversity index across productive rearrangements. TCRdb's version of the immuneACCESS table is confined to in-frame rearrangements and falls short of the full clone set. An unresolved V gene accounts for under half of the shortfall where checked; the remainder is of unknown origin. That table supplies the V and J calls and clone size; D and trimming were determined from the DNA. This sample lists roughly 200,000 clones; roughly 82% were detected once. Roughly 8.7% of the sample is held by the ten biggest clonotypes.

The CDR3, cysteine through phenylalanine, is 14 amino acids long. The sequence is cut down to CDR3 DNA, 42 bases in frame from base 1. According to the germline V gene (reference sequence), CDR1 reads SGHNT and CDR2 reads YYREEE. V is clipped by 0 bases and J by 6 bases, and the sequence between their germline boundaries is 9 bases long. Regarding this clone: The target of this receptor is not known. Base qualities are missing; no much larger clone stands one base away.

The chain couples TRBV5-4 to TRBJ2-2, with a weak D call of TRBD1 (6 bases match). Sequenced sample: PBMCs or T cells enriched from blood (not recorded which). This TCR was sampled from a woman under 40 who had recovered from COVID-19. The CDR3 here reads CASSLDREAGELFF. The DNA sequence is TGTGCCAGCAGCTTGGACAGGGAAGCCGGGGAGCTGTTTTTT.